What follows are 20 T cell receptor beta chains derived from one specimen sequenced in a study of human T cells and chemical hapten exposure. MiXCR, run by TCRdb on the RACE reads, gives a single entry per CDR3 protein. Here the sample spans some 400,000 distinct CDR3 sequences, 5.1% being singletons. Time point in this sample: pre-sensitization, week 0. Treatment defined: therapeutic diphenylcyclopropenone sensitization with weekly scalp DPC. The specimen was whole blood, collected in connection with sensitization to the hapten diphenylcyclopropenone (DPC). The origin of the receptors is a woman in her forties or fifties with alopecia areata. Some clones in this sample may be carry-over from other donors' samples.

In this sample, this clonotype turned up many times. This CDR3 reads CASSSGGQNTGELFF. The CDR3, as DNA: TGTGCCAGCTCCTCAGGGGGTCAGAACACCGGGGAGCTGTTTTTT. The gene calls are TRBV27 and TRBJ2-2; 7 positions agree with TRBD1. CDR3 length equals 15 residues. The germline gives CDR1 MNHEY, CDR2 SMNVEV (reference sequence). V lost 8 bases to trimming and J lost 1 base; unmatched junction nucleotides: 7.

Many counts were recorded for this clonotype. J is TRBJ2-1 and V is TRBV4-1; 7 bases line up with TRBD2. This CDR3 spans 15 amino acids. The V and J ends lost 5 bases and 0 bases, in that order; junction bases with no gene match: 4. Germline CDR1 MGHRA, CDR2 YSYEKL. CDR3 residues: CASSSSGHSYNEQFF. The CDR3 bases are TGCGCCAGCAGCTCTAGCGGACACTCCTACAATGAGCAGTTCTTC.

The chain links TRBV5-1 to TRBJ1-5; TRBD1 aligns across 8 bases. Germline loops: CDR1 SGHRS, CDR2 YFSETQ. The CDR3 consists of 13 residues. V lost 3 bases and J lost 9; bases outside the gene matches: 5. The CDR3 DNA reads TGCGCCAGCAGCTCGACAGGGGATGGGCCCCAGCATTTT. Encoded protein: CASSSTGDGPQHF.

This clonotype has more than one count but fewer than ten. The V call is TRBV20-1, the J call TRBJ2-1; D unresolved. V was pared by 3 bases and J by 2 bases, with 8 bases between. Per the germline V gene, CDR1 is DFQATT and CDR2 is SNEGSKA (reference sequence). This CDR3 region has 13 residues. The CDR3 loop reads CSASAATYNEQFF. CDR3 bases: TGCAGTGCTAGTGCCGCTACCTACAATGAGCAGTTCTTC.

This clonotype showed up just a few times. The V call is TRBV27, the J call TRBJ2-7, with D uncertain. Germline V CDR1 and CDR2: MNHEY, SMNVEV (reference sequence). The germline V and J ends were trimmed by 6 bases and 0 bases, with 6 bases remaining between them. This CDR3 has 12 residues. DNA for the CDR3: TGTGCCAGCAGCAGGCCCTCCTACGAGCAGTACTTC. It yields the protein CASSRPSYEQYF.

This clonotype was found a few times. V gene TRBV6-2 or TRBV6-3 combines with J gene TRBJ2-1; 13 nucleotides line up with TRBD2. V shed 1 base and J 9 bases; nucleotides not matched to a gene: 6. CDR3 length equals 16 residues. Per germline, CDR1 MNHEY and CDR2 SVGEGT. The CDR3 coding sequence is TGTGCCAGCAGTTACTTTGGGACTAGCGGGGTAGGTGAGCAGTTCTTC. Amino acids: CASSYFGTSGVGEQFF.

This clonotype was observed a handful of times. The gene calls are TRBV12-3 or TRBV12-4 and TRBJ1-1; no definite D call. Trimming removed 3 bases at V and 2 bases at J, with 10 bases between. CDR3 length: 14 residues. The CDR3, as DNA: TGTGCCAGCAGTTTCGGTCAACCCAACACTGAAGCTTTCTTT. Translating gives CASSFGQPNTEAFF.

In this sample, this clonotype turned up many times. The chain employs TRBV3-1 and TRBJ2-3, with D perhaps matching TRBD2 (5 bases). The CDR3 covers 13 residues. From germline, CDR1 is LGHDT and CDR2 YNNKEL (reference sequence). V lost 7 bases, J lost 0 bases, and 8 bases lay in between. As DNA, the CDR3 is TGTGCCAGCAAGCGGAGTAGCACAGATACGCAGTATTTT. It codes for CASKRSSTDTQYF.

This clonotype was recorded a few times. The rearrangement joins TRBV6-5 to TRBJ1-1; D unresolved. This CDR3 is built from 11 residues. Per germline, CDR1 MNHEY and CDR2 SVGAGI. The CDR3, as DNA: TGTGCAGTGCGGGGAAACACTGAAGCTTTCTTT. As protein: CAVRGNTEAFF.

As DNA, the CDR3 is TGTGCCAGCAGCCGAGGGGGACAGGGGACTGGAAACACCATATATTTT. This sequence encodes CASSRGGQGTGNTIYF. The V gene is TRBV4-2, the J gene TRBJ1-3; 10 positions match TRBD1. Per the germline V gene, CDR1 is LGHNA and CDR2 is YNFKEQ. V lost 4 bases, J lost 2 bases, and 5 bases stayed unmatched. The CDR3 length is 16 residues.

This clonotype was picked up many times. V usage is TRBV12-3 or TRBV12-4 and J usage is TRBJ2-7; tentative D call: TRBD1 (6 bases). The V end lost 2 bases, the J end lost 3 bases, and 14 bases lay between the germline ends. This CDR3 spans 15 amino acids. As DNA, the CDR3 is TGTGCCAGCAGTTTACGGGACAACCCCATCTACGAGCAGTACTTC. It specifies CASSLRDNPIYEQYF.

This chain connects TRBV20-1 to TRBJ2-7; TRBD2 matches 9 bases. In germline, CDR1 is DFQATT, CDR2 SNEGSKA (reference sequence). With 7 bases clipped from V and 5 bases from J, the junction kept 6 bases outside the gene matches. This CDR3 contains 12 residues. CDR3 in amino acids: CSVAGDANEQYF. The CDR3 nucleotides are TGCAGTGTAGCGGGAGACGCGAACGAGCAGTACTTC.

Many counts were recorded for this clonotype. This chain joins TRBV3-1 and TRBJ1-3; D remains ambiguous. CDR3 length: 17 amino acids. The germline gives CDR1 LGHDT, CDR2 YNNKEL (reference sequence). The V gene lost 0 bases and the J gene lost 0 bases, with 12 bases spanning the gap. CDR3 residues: CASSQDLSAISGNTIYF. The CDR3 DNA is TGTGCCAGCAGCCAAGATCTTTCCGCGATCTCTGGAAACACCATATATTTT.

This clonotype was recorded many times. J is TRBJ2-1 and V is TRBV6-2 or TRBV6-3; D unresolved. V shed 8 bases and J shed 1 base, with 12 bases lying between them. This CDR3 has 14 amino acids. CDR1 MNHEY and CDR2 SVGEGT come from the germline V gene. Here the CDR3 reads CASDVSASYNEQFF. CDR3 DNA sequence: TGTGCCAGCGATGTCAGCGCGTCCTACAATGAGCAGTTCTTC.

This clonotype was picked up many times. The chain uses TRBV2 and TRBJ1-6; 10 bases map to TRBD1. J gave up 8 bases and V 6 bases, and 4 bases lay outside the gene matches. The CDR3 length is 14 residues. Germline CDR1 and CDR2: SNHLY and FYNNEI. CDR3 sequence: CASSATGGYSPLHF. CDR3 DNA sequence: TGTGCCAGCAGCGCGACAGGGGGCTATTCACCCCTCCACTTT.

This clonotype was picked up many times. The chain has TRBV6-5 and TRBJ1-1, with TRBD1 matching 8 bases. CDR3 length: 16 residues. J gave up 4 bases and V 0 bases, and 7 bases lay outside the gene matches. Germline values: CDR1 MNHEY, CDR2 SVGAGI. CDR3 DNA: TGTGCCAGCAGTTACTCCGGCCAGGGGGCGCCCACTGAAGCTTTCTTT. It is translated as CASSYSGQGAPTEAFF.

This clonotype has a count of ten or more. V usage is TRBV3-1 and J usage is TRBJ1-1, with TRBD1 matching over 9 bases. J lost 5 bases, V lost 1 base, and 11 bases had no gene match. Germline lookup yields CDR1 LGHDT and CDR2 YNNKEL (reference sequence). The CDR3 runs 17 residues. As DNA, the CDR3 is TGTGCCAGCAGCCAAGGGCTTCACGGGACAGGGTATACTGAAGCTTTCTTT. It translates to CASSQGLHGTGYTEAFF.

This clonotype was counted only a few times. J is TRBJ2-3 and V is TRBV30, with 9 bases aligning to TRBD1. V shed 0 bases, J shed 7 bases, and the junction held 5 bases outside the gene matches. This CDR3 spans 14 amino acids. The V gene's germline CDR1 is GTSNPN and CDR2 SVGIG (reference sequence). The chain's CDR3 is CAWSVNRGLNTQYF. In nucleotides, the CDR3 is TGTGCCTGGAGTGTAAACAGGGGGCTTAATACGCAGTATTTT.

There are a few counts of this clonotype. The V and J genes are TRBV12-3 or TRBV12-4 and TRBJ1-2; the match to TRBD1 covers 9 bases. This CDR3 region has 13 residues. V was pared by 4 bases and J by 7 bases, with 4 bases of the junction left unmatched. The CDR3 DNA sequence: TGTGCCAGCAGTTGGGGACAGGGCCTTGGCTACACCTTC. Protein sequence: CASSWGQGLGYTF.

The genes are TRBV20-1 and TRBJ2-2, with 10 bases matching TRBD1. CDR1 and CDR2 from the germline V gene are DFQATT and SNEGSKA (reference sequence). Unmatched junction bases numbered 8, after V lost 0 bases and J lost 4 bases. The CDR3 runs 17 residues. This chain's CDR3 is CSARDHDRGPFTGELFF. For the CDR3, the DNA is TGCAGTGCTAGAGATCACGACAGGGGGCCGTTCACCGGGGAGCTGTTTTTT.